Each of the 12 T cell receptor beta chains below was sequenced from the same sample in a study of T cell changes during pregnancy in multiple sclerosis. Generated by immunoSEQ multiplex PCR, the TCRdb table keeps only in-frame clones and is missing some. The sample shows roughly 49,000 clones, roughly 92% of them seen only once. The material sequenced was CD4+ T cells from peripheral blood mononuclear cells, taken in the second trimester of pregnancy. The receptors stem from a female donor in good health, enrolled as a control in a pregnancy study.

V is TRBV18 and J is TRBJ2-3, with D hard to call. Trimming removed 4 bases at V and 1 base at J, with 9 bases between. The germline V gene encodes CDR1 KGHSH and CDR2 LQKENI. The CDR3 is 14 residues long. The CDR3 loop is CASSLHPGTDTQYF. DNA for the CDR3: TGTGCCAGCTCACTGCACCCAGGCACAGATACGCAGTATTTT. Combining the CDR3 with reference TRBV18 and TRBJ2-3 gives the whole variable domain NAGVMQNPRHLVRRRGQEARLRCSPMKGHSHVYWYRQLPEEGLKFMVYLQKENIIDESGMPKERFSAEFPKEGPSILRIQQVVRGDSAAYFCASSLHPGTDTQYFGPGTRLTVL.

The CDR3 sequence is CASSPGREGYSPLHF. DNA for the CDR3: TGTGCCAGCAGCCCCGGGAGGGAGGGGTATTCACCCCTCCACTTT. This chain joins TRBV4-2 and TRBJ1-6, with D possibly matching TRBD1 (5 bases). Germline CDR1 and CDR2: LGHNA and YNFKEQ. There are 15 residues in the CDR3. V lost 4 bases and J lost 8, with 15 bases in between.

This clone was detected once. At one of its ends the junction is not consistent with the germline gene, which may arise from a read error. The chain recombines TRBV27 with TRBJ2-7; 7 bases are shared with TRBD1. Germline-derived CDR1 and CDR2 are MNHEY and SMNVEV (reference sequence). CDR3 length: 14 residues. The DNA for the CDR3 is TGTGCCACCAGTCTAGGGGGCCCTACCTACGAGCAGTACTTC. Translating gives CATSLGGPTYEQYF.

In nucleotides, the CDR3 is TGTGCCAGCAGTTTAGTAACAGAAAGTAATCTGATGCGCGGCTACACCTTC. Protein product: CASSLVTESNLMRGYTF. V usage is TRBV27 and J usage is TRBJ1-2, with D unresolved. V lost 2 bases and J lost 8, with 24 bases in between. This CDR3 is built from 17 residues. Germline V gene lookup returns CDR1 MNHEY and CDR2 SMNVEV (reference sequence).

The chain employs TRBV7-2 and TRBJ2-7; 9 positions agree with TRBD1. The CDR3 runs 15 residues. Germline V gene sequence: CDR1 SGHTA, CDR2 FQGNSA. The V segment lost 2 bases and the J segment 2 bases; nucleotides outside the gene matches: 4. The CDR3 coding sequence is TGTGCCAGCAGCTTACGGGACAGGGAAACCTACGAGCAGTACTTC. Translation gives CASSLRDRETYEQYF.

This clone came up once. V gene TRBV18 combines with J gene TRBJ2-1; D is perhaps TRBD1 (5 bases). CDR1 is KGHSH and CDR2 is LQKENI in the germline V gene. Deletions cut 2 bases from V and 0 bases from J, with 8 bases between. The CDR3 consists of 15 residues. The CDR3 protein is CASSPMGHSYNEQFF. The CDR3 DNA sequence: TGTGCCAGCTCACCAATGGGGCACTCCTACAATGAGCAGTTCTTC.

The chain combines TRBV4-3 with TRBJ2-1; 12 bases map to TRBD2. The CDR3 covers 16 residues. The ends lost 0 bases at V and 6 bases at J; junction bases unmatched: 3. CDR1 is LGHNA and CDR2 is YSLEER in the germline V gene. The CDR3 loop is CASSQDLAGGLNEQFF. The CDR3 DNA sequence: TGCGCCAGCAGCCAAGACCTAGCGGGGGGGCTCAATGAGCAGTTCTTC.

This chain connects TRBV6-1 to TRBJ1-5; D is perhaps TRBD1 (6 bases). Between the trimmed V and J ends, which lost 6 bases and 1 base, there was a span of 10 bases. The CDR3 runs to 14 residues. Germline assignment: CDR1 MNHNS and CDR2 SASEGT. In DNA, the CDR3 is TGTGCCAGCAGGTGGGGGCTGAGCAATCAGCCCCAGCATTTT. Protein product: CASRWGLSNQPQHF.

The chain links TRBV5-1 to TRBJ2-2, with 8 bases aligning to TRBD1. Trimming removed 6 bases from V and 7 bases from J; junction bases left unmatched: 8. The CDR3 extends over 14 amino acids. CDR1 and CDR2 (germline): SGHRS, YFSETQ. The CDR3 is CASKRSGGGGELFF. Here the CDR3 DNA reads TGCGCCAGCAAACGATCAGGGGGCGGCGGGGAGCTGTTTTTT. The full variable domain, in which reference TRBV5-1 and TRBJ2-2 provide the parts outside the CDR3, is KAGVTQTPRYLIKTRGQQVTLSCSPISGHRSVSWYQQTPGQGLQFLFEYFSETQRNKGNFPGRFSGRQFSNSRSEMNVSTLELGDSALYLCASKRSGGGGELFFGEGSRLTVL.

The chain combines TRBV5-5 with TRBJ1-1; TRBD1 is a possible D gene (5 bases). CDR1 and CDR2 (germline): SGHKS, YYEKEE (reference sequence). V shed 4 bases and J shed 5 bases, with 18 bases lying between them. This CDR3 has 15 residues. The CDR3 here is CASSPRVGVGTEAFF. In nucleotides, the CDR3 is TGTGCCAGCAGCCCTCGTGTAGGGGTTGGGACTGAAGCTTTCTTT.

This chain joins TRBV14 and TRBJ2-6; a weak D match, TRBD1 (5 bases). Trimming stripped 1 base from V and 2 bases from J, with 6 bases between. The germline V gene has CDR1 SGHDN and CDR2 FVKESK. The CDR3 contains 15 residues. DNA for the CDR3: TGTGCCAGCAGCCAAGCAGGGACTGGGGCCAACGTCCTGACTTTC. Its translation: CASSQAGTGANVLTF. The full variable domain, completed using reference TRBV14 and TRBJ2-6, is EAGVTQFPSHSVIEKGQTVTLRCDPISGHDNLYWYRRVMGKEIKFLLHFVKESKQDESGMPNNRFLAERTGGTYSTLKVQPAELEDSGVYFCASSQAGTGANVLTFGAGSRLTVL.

The rearrangement links TRBV6-5 to TRBJ2-3; TRBD2 aligns across 7 bases. From germline, CDR1 is MNHEY and CDR2 SVGAGI. This CDR3 region has 15 residues. After removal of 6 bases from V and 2 bases from J, the junction contained 8 bases not matched to a gene. CDR3 amino acids: CASRKTAGYTDTQYF. The CDR3 nucleotides read TGTGCCAGCAGGAAAACAGCGGGGTACACAGATACGCAGTATTTT.